Listed below are T cell receptor beta chains from one sample, sequenced in a study of CD8+ T cells in alopecia areata. TCRdb's table, derived via immunoSEQ multiplex PCR, lists solely in-frame clones and lacks some. The sample records 170,000 or so clones, 50% to 70% being singletons. The material was CD4+ T cells sorted from blood, obtained at week 0. All receptors derive from a human donor with alopecia areata. Each CDR3 is given with its conserved first and last residue. A D gene is named only where the DNA matches it firmly. Clone size is stated in some rows and not others, as once, few, many or a class when expanded.

cdr3_length d_call j_call clone_size v_call cdr3_nt cdr3_aa
13 TRBD1 TRBJ2-5 - TRBV5-1 TGCGCCAGCAGCCCGGGACAGGGAGAGACCCAGTACTTC CASSPGQGETQYF
16 - TRBJ2-7 - TRBV6-5 TGTGCCAGCAGTTACTCGAGACCCCAGGGATCCTACGAGCAGTACTTC CASSYSRPQGSYEQYF
12 TRBD1 TRBJ2-5 - TRBV29-1 TGCAGCGGCGGTAGACAGGGGGAGACCCAGTACTTC CSGGRQGETQYF
18 TRBD2 TRBJ2-7 medium-sized TRBV14 TGTGCCAGCAGCCCTTATACACCACTAGCGGGGGGAACCTACGAGCAGTACTTC CASSPYTPLAGGTYEQYF
13 - TRBJ1-2 - TRBV6-1 TGTGCCAGCAGAGCCGGACAGTACTATGGCTACACCTTC CASRAGQYYGYTF
12 - TRBJ2-1 few TRBV5-1 TGCGCCAGCAGCGAAACTAGGAATGAGCAGTTCTTC CASSETRNEQFF
14 - TRBJ2-5 - TRBV30 TGTGCCTTTGACCTAGGGCGGGGACGAGAGACCCAGTACTTC CAFDLGRGRETQYF
14 - TRBJ1-1 once TRBV9 TGTGCCAGCAGCGAAACCCACAGGAACACTGAAGCTTTCTTT CASSETHRNTEAFF
15 TRBD2 TRBJ2-1 - TRBV4-1 TGCGCCAGCAGCCAAGGCGGGACTAGCCTCAATGAGCAGTTCTTC CASSQGGTSLNEQFF
13 - TRBJ1-1 - TRBV10-2 TGCGCCAGCAGAGAGGTACTGGACGGAGAAGCTTTCTTT CASREVLDGEAFF
14 - TRBJ2-3 - TRBV6-5 TGTGCCAGCAGTCCCCTTGCTGGCACAGATACGCAGTATTTT CASSPLAGTDTQYF
14 - TRBJ2-5 - TRBV30 TGTGCCTGGTCTATTAGGACGGTTCAAGAGACCCAGTACTTC CAWSIRTVQETQYF
17 - TRBJ2-7 - TRBV10-3 TGTGCCAGCAGCCAGGCGCGTCCAACACAGGGAGTCTACGAGCAGTACTTC CASSQARPTQGVYEQYF
13 - TRBJ2-3 few TRBV29-1 TGCAGCGTAGGACATGGGGCGCGGGATACGCAGTATTTT CSVGHGARDTQYF
13 - TRBJ2-4 - TRBV7-8 TGTGCCAGCAGCTCGGGACGGATAAACATTCAGTACTTC CASSSGRINIQYF
15 - TRBJ1-2 - TRBV30 TGTGCCTGGAGAGAACAGGGACCGACGTTGGGAGGCTACACCTTC CAWREQGPTLGGYTF
14 - TRBJ2-5 - TRBV5-1 TGCGCCAGCAGCTTGGGGTCTAACCAAGAGACCCAGTACTTC CASSLGSNQETQYF
13 - TRBJ1-1 few TRBV7-9 TGTGCCAGCAGCTTAGGATCGTTGGGTGAAGCTTTCTTT CASSLGSLGEAFF
14 TRBD1 TRBJ1-4 - TRBV9 TGTGCCAGCGCTCAGGGGGCCGGGAAGGAAAAACTGTTTTTT CASAQGAGKEKLFF
13 TRBD2 TRBJ2-7 - TRBV10-2 TGCGCCTCCCGGGAGGGGCTAGCCTACGAGCAGTACTTC CASREGLAYEQYF
15 TRBD1 TRBJ1-5 - TRBV18 TGTGCCAGCTCACAACTGACAGGGGGTGGTCAGCCCCAGCATTTT CASSQLTGGGQPQHF
15 TRBD1 TRBJ2-2 - TRBV2 TGTGCCAGCGGACAGGGCCCCGATCTCACCGGGGAGCTGTTTTTT CASGQGPDLTGELFF
13 - TRBJ1-1 - TRBV29-1 TGCAGCGTTGCGAAGAAATTGAACACTGAAGCTTTCTTT CSVAKKLNTEAFF
10 - TRBJ1-5 - TRBV29-1 TGCAGCGTTGAATGCCAGCCCCAGCATTTT CSVECQPQHF
13 - TRBJ1-2 once TRBV7-9 TGTGCCAGCAGCTTTAGTCAGGCCTATGGCTACACCTTC CASSFSQAYGYTF
12 - TRBJ2-7 - TRBV11-2 TGTGCCAGCAGCTTGACCGGCTACGAGCAGTACTTC CASSLTGYEQYF
13 - TRBJ1-2 once TRBV29-1 TGCAGCGCAAATAAGAAGAGGACTGGTGGCTACACCTTC CSANKKRTGGYTF
11 - TRBJ2-3 - TRBV18 TGTGCCAGCTCATACACAGATACGCAGTATTTT CASSYTDTQYF